This T cell receptor (beta chain) was identified in a study of CD8 T cells in Susac syndrome. RNA totalling roughly 0.5 to 1 ug underwent reverse transcription with random hexamers. The method of amplification for TCR beta CDR3 was immunoSEQ multiplex PCR, covering 54 Vbeta and 13 Jbeta. TCRdb called the immunoSEQ multiplex PCR reads again in MiXCR, with one record for every CDR3 protein. Here the sample spans 95,000 to 150,000 distinct CDR3 sequences, about 93% being singletons. The CDR3 covers 13 residues. Germline lookup yields CDR1 LGHDT and CDR2 YNNKEL (reference sequence). Trimming stripped 4 bases from V and 9 bases from J, with 10 bases between.

V is TRBV3-1 and J is TRBJ1-6, with D perhaps matching TRBD1 (6 bases). The receptor was derived from a human donor in good health. Sequencing used CD4+ T cells from PBMCs. This chain's CDR3 is CASSPHRASPLHF. The CDR3 DNA is TGTGCCAGCAGCCCCCACAGGGCTTCACCCCTCCACTTT.